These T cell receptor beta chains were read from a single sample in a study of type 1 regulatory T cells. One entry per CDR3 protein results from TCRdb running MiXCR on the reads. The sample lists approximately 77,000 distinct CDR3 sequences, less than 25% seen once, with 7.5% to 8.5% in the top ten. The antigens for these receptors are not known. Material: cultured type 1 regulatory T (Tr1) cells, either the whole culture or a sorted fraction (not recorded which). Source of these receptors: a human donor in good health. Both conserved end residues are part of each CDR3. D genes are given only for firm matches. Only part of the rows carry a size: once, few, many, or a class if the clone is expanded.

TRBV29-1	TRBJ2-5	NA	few	TGCAGCGTTGAGGCCCGCGTGGGCCAAGAGACCCAGTACTTC	CSVEARVGQETQYF
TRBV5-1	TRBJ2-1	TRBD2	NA	TGCGCCAGCAGCTTGGGTGGAACTAGCGCCTACAATGAGCAGTTCTTC	CASSLGGTSAYNEQFF
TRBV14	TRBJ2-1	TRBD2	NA	TGTGCCAGCAGCCGATCCCGACTAGCGCCCGATAGGAGCAATGAGCAGTTCTTC	CASSRSRLAPDRSNEQFF
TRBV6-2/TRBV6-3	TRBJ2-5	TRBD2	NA	TGTGCCAGCAGTTACTCGACCAGCGGGAGGGTAGAGACCCAGTACTTC	CASSYSTSGRVETQYF
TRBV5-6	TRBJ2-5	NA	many	TGTGCCAGCAGCTTGGAAAGGGGTTGGGAGACCCAGTACTTC	CASSLERGWETQYF
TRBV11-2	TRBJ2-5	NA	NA	TGTGCCAGCAGCTTAGAGGGTAGCGGAGAGACCCAGTACTTC	CASSLEGSGETQYF
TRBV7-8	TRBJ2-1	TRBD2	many	TGTGCCAGCAGCTTGTCAACTAGCGGGAGTGGGGGCAATGAGCAGTTCTTC	CASSLSTSGSGGNEQFF
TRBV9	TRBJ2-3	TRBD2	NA	TGTGCCAGCAGCGTAGAAATGGCGGGAGGGCTGGATACGCAGTATTTT	CASSVEMAGGLDTQYF
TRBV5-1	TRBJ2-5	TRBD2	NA	TGCGCCAGCAGCTTGGTAGCGGGGCTGGAGACCCAGTACTTC	CASSLVAGLETQYF
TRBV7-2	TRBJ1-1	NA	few	TGTGCCAGCAGCCTCCGCGGGATGAACACTGAAGCTTTCTTT	CASSLRGMNTEAFF
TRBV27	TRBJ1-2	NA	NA	TGTGCCAGCAGTATCAGGCGGGGCTATGGCTACACCTTC	CASSIRRGYGYTF
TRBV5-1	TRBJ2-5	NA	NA	TGCGCCAGCAGCTTGGCCGGTTTAGGCATCCAAGAGACCCAGTACTTC	CASSLAGLGIQETQYF
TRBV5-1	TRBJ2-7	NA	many	TGCGCCAGCAGCCCCAGGGGTTCTGACGAGCAGTACTTC	CASSPRGSDEQYF
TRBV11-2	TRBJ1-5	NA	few	TGTGCCAGCAGCCTCTCGCGGGCTAGCAATCAGCCCCAGCATTTT	CASSLSRASNQPQHF
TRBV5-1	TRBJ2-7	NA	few	TGCGCCAGCAGCTTAACGGGAGTTGGCGAGCAGTACTTC	CASSLTGVGEQYF